This TCR beta chain came from a study of response to subunit inactivated influenza vaccine. Findings of the study overall: The authors offered the suggestion that each seasonal influenza vaccination recruits few new T cells.

This CDR3 contains 15 residues. V was shortened by 6 bases and J by 0 bases, with 9 bases between the two germline ends. Looked up from germline, CDR1 is LGHNA and CDR2 is YSLEER. This clonotype has at least ten counts. Its target is not known. A single record per CDR3 protein comes from TCRdb applying MiXCR to the RT-PCR reads. The sample lists more than 450,000 distinct CDR3 sequences; 11% were seen once. These same records also appear under a second study, on T cells expressing NK-cell markers. That source adds: Making the TCR beta cDNA relied on 5'RACE template switching with UMIs. It was sorted CD3+CD56+NKG2C+, CD3+CD56+NKG2C- and CD3+CD56-NKG2C+ T cells that supplied the TCR beta repertoires. Seven of the eight sequenced donors were classified as HCMV-seropositive, and one was classified as seronegative. In about six donors, dominant CD3+CD56+NKG2C+ clones formed 1.0-7.0% of CD8+ cells.

This chain connects TRBV4-3 to TRBJ2-6; perhaps TRBD1 as D (6 bases). This TCR derives from a man aged 50-60 years who received an inactivated influenza vaccine. Sequenced here: PBMCs from blood, sampled on the day of vaccination. This CDR3 reads CASRSQGSGANVLTF. The DNA for the CDR3 is TGCGCCAGCAGATCACAGGGCTCTGGGGCCAACGTCCTGACTTTC.